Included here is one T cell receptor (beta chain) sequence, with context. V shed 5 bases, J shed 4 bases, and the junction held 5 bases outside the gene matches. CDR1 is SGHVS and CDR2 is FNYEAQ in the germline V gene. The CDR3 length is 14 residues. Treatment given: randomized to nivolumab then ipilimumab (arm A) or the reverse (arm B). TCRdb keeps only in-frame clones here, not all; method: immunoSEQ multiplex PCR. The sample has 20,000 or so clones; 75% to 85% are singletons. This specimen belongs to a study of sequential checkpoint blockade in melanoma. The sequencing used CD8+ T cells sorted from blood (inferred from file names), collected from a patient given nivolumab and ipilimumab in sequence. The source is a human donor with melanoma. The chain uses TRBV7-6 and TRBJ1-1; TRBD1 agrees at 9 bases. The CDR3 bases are TGTGCCAGCAGCGATACAGGGGGCGTCACTGAAGCTTTCTTT. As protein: CASSDTGGVTEAFF.